This T cell receptor (beta chain) was recorded in a study of blood T cell repertoires in COVID-19. Some clones are missing from TCRdb's copy, which holds only in-frame ones; the method was immunoSEQ multiplex PCR. Of 150,000 to 200,000 clones in the sample, 88% were seen once. The CDR3 covers 16 residues. J gave up 6 bases and V 0 bases, and 1 base lay outside the gene matches. Per germline, CDR1 SGHNT and CDR2 YYREEE (reference sequence). Those who participated ranged in age from about 18 to 95 years and resided in some 24 US areas. The sequence was obtained from a woman younger than 30 who had recovered from COVID-19. V is TRBV5-4 and J is TRBJ2-2, with 14 positions matching TRBD2. Sequences were obtained from PBMCs or T cells enriched from blood (not recorded which). The CDR3 here is CASSLGLAGGAGELFF. The CDR3 DNA sequence: TGTGCCAGCAGCTTGGGACTAGCGGGGGGGGCCGGGGAGCTGTTTTTT. The full variable domain, in which reference TRBV5-4 and TRBJ2-2 provide the parts outside the CDR3, is ETGVTQSPTHLIKTRGQQVTLRCSSQSGHNTVSWYQQALGQGPQFIFQYYREEENGRGNFPPRFSGLQFPNYSSELNVNALELDDSALYLCASSLGLAGGAGELFFGEGSRLTVL.